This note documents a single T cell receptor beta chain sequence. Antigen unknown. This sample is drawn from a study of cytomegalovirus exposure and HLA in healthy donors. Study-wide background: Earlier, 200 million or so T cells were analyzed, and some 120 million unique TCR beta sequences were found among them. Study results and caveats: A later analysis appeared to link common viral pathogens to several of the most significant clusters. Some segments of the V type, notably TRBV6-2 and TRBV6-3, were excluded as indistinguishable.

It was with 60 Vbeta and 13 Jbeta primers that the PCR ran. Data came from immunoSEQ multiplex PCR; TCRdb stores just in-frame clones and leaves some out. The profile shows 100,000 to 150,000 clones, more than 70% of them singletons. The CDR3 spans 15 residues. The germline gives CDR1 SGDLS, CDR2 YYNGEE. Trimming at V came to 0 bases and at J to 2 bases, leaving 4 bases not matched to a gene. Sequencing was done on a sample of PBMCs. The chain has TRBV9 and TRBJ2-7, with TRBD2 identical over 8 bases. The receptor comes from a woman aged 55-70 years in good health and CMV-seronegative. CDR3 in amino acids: CASSVASGPTYEQYF. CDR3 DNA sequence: TGTGCCAGCAGCGTAGCTAGCGGGCCTACCTACGAGCAGTACTTC.